A selection of T cell receptor beta chains follows, all from one sample in a study of blood T cell repertoires in COVID-19. Measured with immunoSEQ multiplex PCR; TCRdb has only the in-frame clones, and not every one. Of 450,000 to 600,000 clones listed, approximately 86% are singletons. The sequencing input was PBMCs or T cells enriched from blood (not recorded which). These receptors all stem from a woman under 30 who had recovered from COVID-19. The CDR3 runs from the conserved cysteine through the conserved F or W. The D gene is left open where the match is weak. Part of the rows lack a size; the others show once, few, many or a class for expanded clones.

J	D	size	V	CDR3	DNA
TRBJ2-7	.	.	TRBV29-1	CSVGGLTYEQYF	TGCAGCGTTGGGGGCCTAACCTACGAGCAGTACTTC
TRBJ1-2	.	.	TRBV12-5	CASGQDIQGFNYGYTF	TGTGCTAGTGGTCAAGATATACAGGGTTTCAACTATGGCTACACCTTC
TRBJ2-3	TRBD1	.	TRBV9	CASSFGQGGTDTQYF	TGTGCCAGCAGCTTCGGACAGGGGGGCACAGATACGCAGTATTTT
TRBJ2-6	.	.	TRBV7-9	CASSFSGSPPGANVLTF	TGTGCCAGCAGCTTCTCTGGTAGTCCGCCCGGGGCCAACGTCCTGACTTTC
TRBJ2-7	TRBD2	.	TRBV7-2	CASSLERGGRGYF	TGTGCCAGCAGCTTAGAGCGGGGGGGCCGGGGGTACTTC
TRBJ1-5	.	few	TRBV5-1	CASSLEQGSQPQHF	TGCGCCAGCAGCTTGGAGCAGGGGAGTCAGCCCCAGCATTTT
TRBJ2-7	TRBD1	.	TRBV27	CASSLKKRQGGSYEQYF	TGTGCCAGCAGTTTAAAAAAAAGACAGGGGGGCTCCTACGAGCAGTACTTC
TRBJ2-2	.	.	TRBV6-4	CASSPYTGELFF	TGTGCCAGCAGCCCCTACACCGGGGAGCTGTTTTTT
TRBJ2-5	TRBD2	.	TRBV3-1/TRBV3-2	CASFPSGTTKETQYF	TGTGCCAGCTTCCCCTCCGGGACTACTAAAGAGACCCAGTACTTC
TRBJ1-3	.	.	TRBV24-1	CATSNGDSGNTIYF	TGTGCCACCAGTAACGGGGACTCTGGAAACACCATATATTTT
TRBJ1-2	.	few	TRBV9	CASSPLPERGGYTF	TGTGCCAGCAGCCCTCTCCCCGAGCGAGGGGGCTACACCTTC
TRBJ2-7	TRBD2	.	TRBV2	CASSRTSSYEQYF	TGTGCCAGCAGTCGGACTAGTTCCTACGAGCAGTACTTC
TRBJ2-1	TRBD2	.	TRBV5-5	CASSLWLAGDYNEQFF	TGTGCCAGCAGCTTGTGGCTAGCGGGCGACTACAATGAGCAGTTCTTC